Sequencing of this TCR beta chain was carried out in a study of shared clonotypes between healthy human individuals. Study-wide results and caveats: With four donors compared, around 5% of naive CD4 clonotypes were shared.

Study processing details: Quality scores were absent from the junction-only immunoSEQ sequences, so filtering differed. The assay was immunoSEQ multiplex PCR, and TCRdb's table has in-frame clones only and misses some. V and J calls and clone size are copied from that table; D and trimming were computed from the DNA. The sample yields about 2.4 million clones, approximately 94% seen once. As regards this clone: Its antigen is still unknown.

CDR1 is MNHEY and CDR2 is SMNVEV in the germline V gene (reference sequence). V lost 5 bases and J 3 bases, leaving 5 bases between the germline ends. The CDR3 has 11 amino acids. The material sequenced was naive CD4+ T cells from PBMCs. This sample's subset: CD45RA+ positively selected. The sequence came from a man between 18 and 29 years old in good health. Some clones in this sample may be carry-over from other donors' samples. This chain links TRBV27 with TRBJ2-7; the D is unclear. The chain's CDR3 is CASSKHYEQYF. The CDR3 DNA reads TGTGCCAGCAGTAAACACTACGAGCAGTACTTC.